The T cell receptor beta chain described here comes from a study of T cell responses to AZD1222 COVID-19 vaccine. The CDR3 covers 14 residues. CDR1 KGHSH and CDR2 LQKENI come from the germline V gene. V shed 3 bases, J shed 3 bases, and the junction held 4 bases outside the gene matches. Notes on the study in general: Repertoires were sampled only after the peak T cell response. Among the donors, most were white British and more were female, and clonal diversity was possibly underestimated.

Comments on this clone: Its antigen is unknown.

Libraries were prepared by immunoSEQ multiplex PCR; TCRdb keeps only in-frame clonotypes and omits some of them. The table includes roughly 120,000 clones, around 82% detected once. The specimen comprised peripheral blood, sampled on day 0 of AZD1222 vaccination. This clonotype originated in an adult in good health. The chain uses TRBV18 and TRBJ2-7; 8 nucleotides line up with TRBD1. The CDR3 DNA reads TGTGCCAGCTCACCGGGACAGGATATCTACGAGCAGTACTTC. This codes for CASSPGQDIYEQYF. The variable domain in full, with the rest retrieved from reference TRBV18 and TRBJ2-7, is NAGVMQNPRHLVRRRGQEARLRCSPMKGHSHVYWYRQLPEEGLKFMVYLQKENIIDESGMPKERFSAEFPKEGPSILRIQQVVRGDSAAYFCASSPGQDIYEQYFGPGTRLTVT.